Here is one T cell receptor (beta chain) with its context. Trimming pared 5 bases from V and 4 bases from J, leaving 24 bases between. The germline CDR1 and CDR2 sequences are LNHDA and SQIVND (reference sequence). This CDR3 region has 18 residues. This table comes from immunoSEQ multiplex PCR, and its TCRdb copy is limited to in-frame clones, with some not included. Altogether under 35,000 clones are present, about 85% being singletons, with the ten largest covering approximately 15%. The data were taken from a study of blood T cell repertoires in COVID-19. Sequencing was done on a sample of peripheral blood. The rearrangement uses TRBV19 and TRBJ2-1; D might be TRBD2 (6 bases). The receptor was derived from a woman aged 60-75 years with active COVID-19. The CDR3 sequence is CASSPTPGAGSPYNEQFF. In DNA form, the CDR3 reads TGTGCCAGTAGTCCCACCCCGGGAGCGGGCTCCCCGTACAATGAGCAGTTCTTC. The full variable domain, rest sourced from reference TRBV19 and TRBJ2-1, is DGGITQSPKYLFRKEGQNVTLSCEQNLNHDAMYWYRQDPGQGLRLIYYSQIVNDFQKGDIAEGYSVSREKKESFPLTVTSAQKNPTAFYLCASSPTPGAGSPYNEQFFGPGTRLTVL.